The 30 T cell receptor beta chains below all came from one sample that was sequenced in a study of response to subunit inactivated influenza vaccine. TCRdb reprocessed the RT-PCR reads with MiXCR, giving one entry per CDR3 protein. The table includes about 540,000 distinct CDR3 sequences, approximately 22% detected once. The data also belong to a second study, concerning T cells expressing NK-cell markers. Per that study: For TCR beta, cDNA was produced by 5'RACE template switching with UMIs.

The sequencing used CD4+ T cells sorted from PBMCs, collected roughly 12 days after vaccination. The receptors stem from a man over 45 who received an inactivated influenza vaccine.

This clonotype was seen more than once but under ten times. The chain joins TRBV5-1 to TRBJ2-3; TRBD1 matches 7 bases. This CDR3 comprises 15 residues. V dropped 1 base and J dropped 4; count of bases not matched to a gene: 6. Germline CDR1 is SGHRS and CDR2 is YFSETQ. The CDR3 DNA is TGCGCCAGCAGCTTGCCCAGGGGGAGTGCAGATACGCAGTATTTT. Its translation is CASSLPRGSADTQYF. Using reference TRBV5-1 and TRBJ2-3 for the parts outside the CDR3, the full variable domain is KAGVTQTPRYLIKTRGQQVTLSCSPISGHRSVSWYQQTPGQGLQFLFEYFSETQRNKGNFPGRFSGRQFSNSRSEMNVSTLELGDSALYLCASSLPRGSADTQYFGPGTRLTVL.

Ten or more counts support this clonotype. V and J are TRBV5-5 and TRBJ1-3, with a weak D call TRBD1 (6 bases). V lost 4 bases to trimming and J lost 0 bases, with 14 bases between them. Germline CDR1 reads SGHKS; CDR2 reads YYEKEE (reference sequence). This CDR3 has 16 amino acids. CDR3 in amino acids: CASSETGIDSGNTIYF. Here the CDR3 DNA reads TGTGCCAGCAGCGAGACAGGAATCGACTCTGGAAACACCATATATTTT.

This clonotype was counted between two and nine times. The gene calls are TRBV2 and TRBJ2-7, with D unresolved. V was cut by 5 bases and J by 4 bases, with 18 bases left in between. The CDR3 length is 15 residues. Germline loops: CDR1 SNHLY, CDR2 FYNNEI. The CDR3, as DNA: TGTGCCAGCAGTCCGTTATCAGCGCTGGGATACGAGCAGTACTTC. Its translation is CASSPLSALGYEQYF.

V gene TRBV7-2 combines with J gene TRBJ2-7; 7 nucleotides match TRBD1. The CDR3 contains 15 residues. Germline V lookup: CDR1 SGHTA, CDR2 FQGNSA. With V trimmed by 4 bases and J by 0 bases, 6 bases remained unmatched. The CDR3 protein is CASSSRDSSSYEQYF. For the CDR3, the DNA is TGTGCCAGCAGCTCCCGGGACAGTAGCTCCTACGAGCAGTACTTC.

The CDR3 region is CASSLESSGGLYEQYF. CDR3 in DNA: TGCGCCAGCAGCTTGGAATCTAGCGGGGGCCTCTACGAGCAGTACTTC. The V and J genes are TRBV5-1 and TRBJ2-7, with TRBD2 identical over 10 bases. The CDR3 totals 16 residues. The V and J ends lost 0 bases and 3 bases, in that order; junction bases with no gene match: 6. CDR1 SGHRS and CDR2 YFSETQ come from the germline V gene.

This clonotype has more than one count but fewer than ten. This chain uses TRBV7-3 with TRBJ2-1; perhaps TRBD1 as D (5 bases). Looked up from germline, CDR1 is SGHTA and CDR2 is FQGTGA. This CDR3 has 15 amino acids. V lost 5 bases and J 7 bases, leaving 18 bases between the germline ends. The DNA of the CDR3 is TGTGCCAGCAGCCCCAGTGGGGCTATAATTAATGAGCAGTTCTTC. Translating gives CASSPSGAIINEQFF. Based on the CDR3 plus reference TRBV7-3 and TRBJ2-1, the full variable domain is GAGVSQTPSNKVTEKGKYVELRCDPISGHTALYWYRQSLGQGPEFLIYFQGTGAADDSGLPNDRFFAVRPEGSVSTLKIQRTERGDSAVYLCASSPSGAIINEQFFGPGTRLTVL.

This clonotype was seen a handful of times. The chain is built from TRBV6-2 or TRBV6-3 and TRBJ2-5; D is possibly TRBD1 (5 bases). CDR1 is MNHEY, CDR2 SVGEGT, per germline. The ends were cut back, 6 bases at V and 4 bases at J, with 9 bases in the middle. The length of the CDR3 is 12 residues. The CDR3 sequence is CASRDNLETQYF. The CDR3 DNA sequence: TGTGCCAGCAGGGACAATTTAGAGACCCAGTACTTC.

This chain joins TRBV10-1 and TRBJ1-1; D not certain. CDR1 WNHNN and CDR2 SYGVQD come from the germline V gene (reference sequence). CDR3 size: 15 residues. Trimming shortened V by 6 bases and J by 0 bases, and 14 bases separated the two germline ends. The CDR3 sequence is CASRPGRGMNTEAFF. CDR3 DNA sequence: TGCGCCAGCAGGCCCGGGCGGGGAATGAACACTGAAGCTTTCTTT.

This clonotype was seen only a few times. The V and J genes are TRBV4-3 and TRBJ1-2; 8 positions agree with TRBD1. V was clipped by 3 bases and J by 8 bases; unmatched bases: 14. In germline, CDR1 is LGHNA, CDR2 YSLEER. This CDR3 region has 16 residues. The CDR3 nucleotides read TGCGCCAGCAGCCAGATCGGGACAGGCGTTGTGTACGGCTACACCTTC. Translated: CASSQIGTGVVYGYTF.

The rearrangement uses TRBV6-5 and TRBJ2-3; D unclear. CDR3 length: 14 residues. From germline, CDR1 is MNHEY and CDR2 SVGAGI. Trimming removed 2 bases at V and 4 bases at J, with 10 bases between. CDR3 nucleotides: TGTGCCAGCAGTTACGTGGGGTTCGCAGATACGCAGTATTTT. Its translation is CASSYVGFADTQYF.

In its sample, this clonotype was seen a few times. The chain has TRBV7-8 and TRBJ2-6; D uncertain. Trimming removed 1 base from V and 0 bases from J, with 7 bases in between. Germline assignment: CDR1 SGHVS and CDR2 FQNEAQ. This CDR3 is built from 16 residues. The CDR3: CASSLVSISGANVLTF. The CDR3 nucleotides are TGTGCCAGCAGCTTAGTCAGTATCTCTGGGGCCAACGTCCTGACTTTC.

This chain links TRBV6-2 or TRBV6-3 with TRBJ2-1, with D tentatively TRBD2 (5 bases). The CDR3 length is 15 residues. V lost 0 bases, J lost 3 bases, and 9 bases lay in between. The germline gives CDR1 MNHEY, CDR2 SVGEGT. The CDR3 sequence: CASSYSGDYYNEQFF. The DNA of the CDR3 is TGTGCCAGCAGTTACTCAGGTGACTACTACAATGAGCAGTTCTTC.

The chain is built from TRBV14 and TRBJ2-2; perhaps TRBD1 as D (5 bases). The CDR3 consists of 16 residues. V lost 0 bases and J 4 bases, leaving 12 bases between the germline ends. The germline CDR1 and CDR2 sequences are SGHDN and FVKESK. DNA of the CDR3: TGTGCCAGCAGCCAAGATAGGGGTCGTGGCACCGGGGAGCTGTTTTTT. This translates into CASSQDRGRGTGELFF. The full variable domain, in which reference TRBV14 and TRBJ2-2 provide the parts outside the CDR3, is EAGVTQFPSHSVIEKGQTVTLRCDPISGHDNLYWYRRVMGKEIKFLLHFVKESKQDESGMPNNRFLAERTGGTYSTLKVQPAELEDSGVYFCASSQDRGRGTGELFFGEGSRLTVL.

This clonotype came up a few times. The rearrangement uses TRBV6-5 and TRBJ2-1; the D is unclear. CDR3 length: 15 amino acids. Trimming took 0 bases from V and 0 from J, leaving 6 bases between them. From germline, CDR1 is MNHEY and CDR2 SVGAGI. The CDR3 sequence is CASSYSKNSYNEQFF. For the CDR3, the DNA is TGTGCCAGCAGTTACTCGAAAAACTCCTACAATGAGCAGTTCTTC.

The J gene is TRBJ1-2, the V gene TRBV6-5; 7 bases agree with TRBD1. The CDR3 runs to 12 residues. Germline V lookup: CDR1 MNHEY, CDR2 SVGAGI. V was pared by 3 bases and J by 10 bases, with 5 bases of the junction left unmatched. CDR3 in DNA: TGTGCCAGCAGTTATAAGACAGGGCACTACACCTTC. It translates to CASSYKTGHYTF.

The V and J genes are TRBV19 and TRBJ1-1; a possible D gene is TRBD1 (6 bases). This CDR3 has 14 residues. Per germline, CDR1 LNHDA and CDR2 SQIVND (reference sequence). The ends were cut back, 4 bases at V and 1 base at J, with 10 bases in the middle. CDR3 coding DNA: TGTGCCAGTAGTACGTGGGGGCAGAACACTGAAGCTTTCTTT. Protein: CASSTWGQNTEAFF.

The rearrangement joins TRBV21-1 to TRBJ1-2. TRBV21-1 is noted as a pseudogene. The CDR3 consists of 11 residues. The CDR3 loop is CALKANYGYTF. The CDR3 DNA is TGTGCCCTGAAGGCAAACTATGGCTACACCTTC.

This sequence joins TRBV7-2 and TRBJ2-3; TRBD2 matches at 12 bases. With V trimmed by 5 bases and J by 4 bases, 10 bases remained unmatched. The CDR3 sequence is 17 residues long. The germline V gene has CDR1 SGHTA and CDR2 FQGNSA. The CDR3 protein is CASSPGPLAGGSDTQYF. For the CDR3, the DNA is TGTGCCAGCAGCCCGGGCCCACTAGCGGGGGGTTCAGATACGCAGTATTTT.

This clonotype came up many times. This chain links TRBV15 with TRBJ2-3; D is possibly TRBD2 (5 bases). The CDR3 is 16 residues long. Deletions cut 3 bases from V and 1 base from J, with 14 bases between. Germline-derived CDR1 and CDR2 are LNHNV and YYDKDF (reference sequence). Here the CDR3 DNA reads TGTGCCACCAGCAGCCAGCGGTCGTACGGCACAGATACGCAGTATTTT. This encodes CATSSQRSYGTDTQYF.

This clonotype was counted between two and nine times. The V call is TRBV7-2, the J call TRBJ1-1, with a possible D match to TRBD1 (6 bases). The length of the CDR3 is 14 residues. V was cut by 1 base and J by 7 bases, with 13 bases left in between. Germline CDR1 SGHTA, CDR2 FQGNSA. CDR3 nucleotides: TGTGCCAGCAGCTTAGGCCGTCCGACAGGTGAAGCTTTCTTT. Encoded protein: CASSLGRPTGEAFF.

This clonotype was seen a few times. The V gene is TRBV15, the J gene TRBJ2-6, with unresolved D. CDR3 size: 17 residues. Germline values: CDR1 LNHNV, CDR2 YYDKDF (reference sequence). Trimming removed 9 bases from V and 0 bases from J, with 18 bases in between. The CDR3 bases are TGTGCCACGTCGGTGGTTACTCTTCGCTCTGGGGCCAACGTCCTGACTTTC. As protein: CATSVVTLRSGANVLTF.

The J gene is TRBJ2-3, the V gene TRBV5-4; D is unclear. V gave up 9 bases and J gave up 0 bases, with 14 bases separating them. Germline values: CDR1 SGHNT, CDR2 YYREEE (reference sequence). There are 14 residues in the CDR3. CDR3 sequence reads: CATSPETSTDTQYF. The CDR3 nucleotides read TGTGCCACCTCGCCCGAGACAAGCACAGATACGCAGTATTTT.

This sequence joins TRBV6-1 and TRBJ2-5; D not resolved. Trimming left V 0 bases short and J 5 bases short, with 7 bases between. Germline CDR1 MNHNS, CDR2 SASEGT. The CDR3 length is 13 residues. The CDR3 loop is CASSEAPRETQYF. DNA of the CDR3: TGTGCCAGCAGTGAAGCGCCGCGGGAGACCCAGTACTTC.

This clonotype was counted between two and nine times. This CDR3 is CASSYRGSSGNTIYF. The CDR3 DNA reads as TGTGCCAGCAGCTACAGGGGAAGCTCTGGAAACACCATATATTTT. The rearrangement uses TRBV12-3 or TRBV12-4 and TRBJ1-3, with 7 positions matching TRBD1. This CDR3 has 15 amino acids. V trimming: 6 bases; J trimming: 0 bases; junction bases outside the gene matches: 5.

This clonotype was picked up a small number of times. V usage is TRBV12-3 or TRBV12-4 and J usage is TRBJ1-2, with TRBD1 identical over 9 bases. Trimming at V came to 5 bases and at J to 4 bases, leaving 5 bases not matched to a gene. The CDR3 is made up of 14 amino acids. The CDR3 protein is CASSQQGAIYGYTF. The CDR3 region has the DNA TGTGCCAGCAGTCAACAGGGGGCAATCTATGGCTACACCTTC.

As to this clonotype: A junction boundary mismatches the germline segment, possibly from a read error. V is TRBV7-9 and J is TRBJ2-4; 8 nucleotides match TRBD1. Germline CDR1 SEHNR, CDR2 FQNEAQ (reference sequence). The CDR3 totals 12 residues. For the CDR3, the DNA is TGTGCCAGCAGCTACGGCCCCGGACAGGGCCTCTTC. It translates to CASSYGPGQGLF. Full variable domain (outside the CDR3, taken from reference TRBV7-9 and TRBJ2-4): DTGVSQNPRHKITKRGQNVTFRCDPISEHNRLYWYRQTLGQGPEFLTYFQNEAQLEKSRLLSDRFSAERPKGSFSTLEIQRTEQGDSAMYLCASSYGPGQGLFGAGTRLSVL.

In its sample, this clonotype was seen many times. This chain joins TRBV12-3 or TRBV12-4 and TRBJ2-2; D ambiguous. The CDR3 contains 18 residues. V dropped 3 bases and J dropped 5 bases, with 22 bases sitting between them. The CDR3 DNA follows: TGTGCCAGCAGTTTTGGGCAGTACGGTTCCAGTTTTACCGGGGAGCTGTTTTTT. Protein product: CASSFGQYGSSFTGELFF.

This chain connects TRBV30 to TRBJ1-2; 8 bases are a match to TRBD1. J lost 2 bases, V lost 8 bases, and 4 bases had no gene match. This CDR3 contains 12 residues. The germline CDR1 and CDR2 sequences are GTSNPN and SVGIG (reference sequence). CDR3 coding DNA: TGTGCCAGACAGGGGTCCAACTATGGCTACACCTTC. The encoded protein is CARQGSNYGYTF.

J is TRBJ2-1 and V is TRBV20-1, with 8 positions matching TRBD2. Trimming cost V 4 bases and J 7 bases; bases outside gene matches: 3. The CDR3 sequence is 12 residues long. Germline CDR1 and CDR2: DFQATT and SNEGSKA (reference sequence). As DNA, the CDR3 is TGCAGTGCTACTACTAGCGGTAATGAGCAGTTCTTC. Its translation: CSATTSGNEQFF.

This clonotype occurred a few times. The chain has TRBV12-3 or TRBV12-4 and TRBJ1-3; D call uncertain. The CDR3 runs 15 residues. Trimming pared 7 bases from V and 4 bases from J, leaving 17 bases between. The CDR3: CASTFPVGGGNTIYF. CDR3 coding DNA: TGTGCCAGCACCTTCCCCGTTGGTGGAGGAAACACCATATATTTT.